The T cell receptor beta chain under discussion was sequenced for a study of blood T cells in healthy people across ages. In regard to this clonotype: Its specificity is not known.

Sample-barcoded 5' priming and a J-beta primer mix drove a second PCR of about 6 to 12 cycles. TCRdb re-analysed the 5' RACE reads in MiXCR, keeping a single row per CDR3 protein. This table holds approximately 290,000 distinct CDR3 sequences, around 29% found once. Whole-study results and caveats: Investigators treated diversity estimates from one million T cells as underestimates.

Germline trimming cut 11 bases from V and 2 bases from J; bases unmatched to any gene: 11. The CDR3 runs 17 residues. From germline, CDR1 is MGHDK and CDR2 SYGVNS. Every donor provided roughly 10 milliliters of peripheral blood. The sequencing sample was made of blood. The chain has TRBV25-1 and TRBJ2-6, with TRBD2 matching over 11 bases. This clonotype was sampled from a woman aged 70-85 years in good health. The CDR3 is CAAPTSGRIPGANVLTF. CDR3 in DNA: TGTGCCGCCCCCACTAGCGGGAGAATTCCTGGGGCCAACGTCCTGACTTTC.